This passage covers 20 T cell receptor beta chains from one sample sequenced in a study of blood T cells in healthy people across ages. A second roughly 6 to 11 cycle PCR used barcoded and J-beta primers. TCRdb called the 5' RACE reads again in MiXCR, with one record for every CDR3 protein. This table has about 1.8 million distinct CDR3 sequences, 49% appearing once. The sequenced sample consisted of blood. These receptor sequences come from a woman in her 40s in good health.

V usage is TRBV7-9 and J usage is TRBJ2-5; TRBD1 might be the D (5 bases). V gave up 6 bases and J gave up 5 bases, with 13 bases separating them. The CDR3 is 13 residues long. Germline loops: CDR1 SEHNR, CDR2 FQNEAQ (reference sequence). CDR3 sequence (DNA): TGTGCCAGCAGTTCAGGGTTCGAGGAGACCCAGTACTTC. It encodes CASSSGFEETQYF.

As DNA, the CDR3 is TGCAGTGCTAGAGTAGGGGTTGGTCCGCCAGGCAATGAGCAGTTCTTC. Translation gives CSARVGVGPPGNEQFF. The V gene is TRBV20-1, the J gene TRBJ2-1; maybe TRBD1 (5 bases). Germline V gene data show CDR1 as DFQATT and CDR2 as SNEGSKA (reference sequence). This CDR3 region has 16 residues. Trimming took off 1 base at V and 6 bases at J, with 19 bases between the two ends.

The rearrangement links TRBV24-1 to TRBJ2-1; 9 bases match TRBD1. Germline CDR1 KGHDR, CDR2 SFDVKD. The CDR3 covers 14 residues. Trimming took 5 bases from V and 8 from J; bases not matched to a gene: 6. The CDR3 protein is CATSVTGGIDEQFF. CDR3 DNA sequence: TGTGCCACCAGTGTCACAGGGGGCATTGATGAGCAGTTCTTC.

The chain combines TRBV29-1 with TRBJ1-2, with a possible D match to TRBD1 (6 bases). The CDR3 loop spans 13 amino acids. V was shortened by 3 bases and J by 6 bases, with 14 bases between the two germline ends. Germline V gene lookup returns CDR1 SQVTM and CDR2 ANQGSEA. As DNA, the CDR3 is TGCAGCGTTGATTTCGGGGGCCCAGATGGCTACACCTTC. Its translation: CSVDFGGPDGYTF.

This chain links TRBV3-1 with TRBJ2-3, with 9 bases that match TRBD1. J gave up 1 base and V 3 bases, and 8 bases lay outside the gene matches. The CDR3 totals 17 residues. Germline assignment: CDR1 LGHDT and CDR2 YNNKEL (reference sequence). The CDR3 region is CASSQKGQGWGTDTQYF. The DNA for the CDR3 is TGTGCCAGCAGCCAGAAGGGACAGGGATGGGGCACAGATACGCAGTATTTT.

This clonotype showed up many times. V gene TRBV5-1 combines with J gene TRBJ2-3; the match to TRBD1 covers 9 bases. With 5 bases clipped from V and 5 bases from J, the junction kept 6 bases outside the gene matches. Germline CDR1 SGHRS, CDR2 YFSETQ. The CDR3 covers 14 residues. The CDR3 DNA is TGCGCCAGCAGTTCCGGGACAGGGTTAGATACGCAGTATTTT. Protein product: CASSSGTGLDTQYF.

CDR3 DNA sequence: TGCGCCAGCAGCTTGGGATCCATTCAGTACTTC. It encodes CASSLGSIQYF. This chain joins TRBV5-1 and TRBJ2-4; D remains ambiguous. Trimming removed 0 bases from V and 9 bases from J, with 4 bases in between. The CDR3 spans 11 residues. Germline lookup yields CDR1 SGHRS and CDR2 YFSETQ.

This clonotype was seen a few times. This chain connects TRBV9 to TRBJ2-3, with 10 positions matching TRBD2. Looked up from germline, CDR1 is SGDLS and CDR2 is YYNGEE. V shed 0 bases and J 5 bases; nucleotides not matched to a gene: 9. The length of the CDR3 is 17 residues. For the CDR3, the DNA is TGTGCCAGCAGCGTAGTCCCAGCGGGGGGGGTTGGAGATACGCAGTATTTT. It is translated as CASSVVPAGGVGDTQYF.

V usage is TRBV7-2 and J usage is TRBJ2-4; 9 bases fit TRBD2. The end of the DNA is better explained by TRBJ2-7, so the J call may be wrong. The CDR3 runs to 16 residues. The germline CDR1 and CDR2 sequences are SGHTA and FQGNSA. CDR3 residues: CASSLAGAGGPYEQYF. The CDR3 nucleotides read TGTGCCAGCAGCTTAGCGGGGGCGGGGGGGCCCTACGAGCAGTACTTC.

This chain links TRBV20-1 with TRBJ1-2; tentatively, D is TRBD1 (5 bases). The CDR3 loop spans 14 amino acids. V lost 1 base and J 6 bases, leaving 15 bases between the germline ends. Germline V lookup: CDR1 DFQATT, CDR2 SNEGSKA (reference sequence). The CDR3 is CSARGPGRWDGYTF. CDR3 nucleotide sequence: TGCAGTGCTAGAGGGCCGGGGCGTTGGGATGGCTACACCTTC.

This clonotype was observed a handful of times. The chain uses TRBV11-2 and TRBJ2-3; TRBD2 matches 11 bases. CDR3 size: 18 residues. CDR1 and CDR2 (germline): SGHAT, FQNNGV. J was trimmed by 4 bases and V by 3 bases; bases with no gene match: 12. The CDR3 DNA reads TGTGCCAGCAGCTTCCCCCCAAAGACTAGCGGGGACGCAGATACGCAGTATTTT. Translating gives CASSFPPKTSGDADTQYF.

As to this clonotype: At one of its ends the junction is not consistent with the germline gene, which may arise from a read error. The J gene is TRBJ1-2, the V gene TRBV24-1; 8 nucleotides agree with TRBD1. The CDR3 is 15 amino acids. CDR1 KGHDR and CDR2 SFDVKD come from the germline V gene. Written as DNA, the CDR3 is TGTGCCACTAGTGATTTTAGACAGGGGCGGAATGGCTACACCTTC. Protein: CATSDFRQGRNGYTF.

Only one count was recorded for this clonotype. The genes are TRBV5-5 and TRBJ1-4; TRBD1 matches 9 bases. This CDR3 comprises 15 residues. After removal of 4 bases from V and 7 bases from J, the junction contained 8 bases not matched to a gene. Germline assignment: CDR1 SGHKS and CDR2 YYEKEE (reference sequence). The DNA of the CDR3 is TGTGCCAGCAGCCATCCTGACAGGGGGAGTGAAAAACTGTTTTTT. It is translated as CASSHPDRGSEKLFF.

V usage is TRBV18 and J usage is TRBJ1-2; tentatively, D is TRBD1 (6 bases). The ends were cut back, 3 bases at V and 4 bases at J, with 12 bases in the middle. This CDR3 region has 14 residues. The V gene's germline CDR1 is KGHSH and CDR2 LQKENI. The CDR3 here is CASSPQQGFYGYTF. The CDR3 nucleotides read TGTGCCAGCTCACCGCAACAGGGATTCTATGGCTACACCTTC.

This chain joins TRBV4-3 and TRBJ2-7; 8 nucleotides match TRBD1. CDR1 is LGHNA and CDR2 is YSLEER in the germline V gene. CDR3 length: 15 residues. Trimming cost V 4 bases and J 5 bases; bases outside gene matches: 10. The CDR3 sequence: CASSPWTGSRDEQYF. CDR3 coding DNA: TGCGCCAGCAGCCCATGGACAGGGTCAAGGGACGAGCAGTACTTC.

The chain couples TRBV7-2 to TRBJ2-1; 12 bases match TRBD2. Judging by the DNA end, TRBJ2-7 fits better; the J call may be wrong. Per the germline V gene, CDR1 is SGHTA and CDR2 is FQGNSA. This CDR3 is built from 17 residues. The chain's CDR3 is CASSPPRTSGNYNEQYF. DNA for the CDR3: TGTGCCAGCAGCCCCCCCCGGACTAGCGGGAATTACAATGAGCAGTACTTC.

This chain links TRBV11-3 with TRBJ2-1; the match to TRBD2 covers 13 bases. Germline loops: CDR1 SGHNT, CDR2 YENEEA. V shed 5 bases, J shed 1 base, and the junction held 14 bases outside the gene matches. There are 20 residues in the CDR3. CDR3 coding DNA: TGTGCCAGCAGCCCCCAACCGACTAGCGGGGGGAAAGTATCCTACAATGAGCAGTTCTTC. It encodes CASSPQPTSGGKVSYNEQFF.

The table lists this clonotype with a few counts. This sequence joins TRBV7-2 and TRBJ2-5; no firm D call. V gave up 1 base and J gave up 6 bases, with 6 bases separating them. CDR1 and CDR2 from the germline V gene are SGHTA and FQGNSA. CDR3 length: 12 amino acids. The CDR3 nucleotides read TGTGCCAGCAGCTTAGACACCCAGACCCAGTACTTC. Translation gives CASSLDTQTQYF.

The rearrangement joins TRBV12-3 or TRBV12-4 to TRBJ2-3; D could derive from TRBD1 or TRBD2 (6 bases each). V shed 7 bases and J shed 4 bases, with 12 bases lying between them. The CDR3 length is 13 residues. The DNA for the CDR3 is TGTGCCAGCAAAAGGGGGGCCGCAGATACGCAGTATTTT. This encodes CASKRGAADTQYF.

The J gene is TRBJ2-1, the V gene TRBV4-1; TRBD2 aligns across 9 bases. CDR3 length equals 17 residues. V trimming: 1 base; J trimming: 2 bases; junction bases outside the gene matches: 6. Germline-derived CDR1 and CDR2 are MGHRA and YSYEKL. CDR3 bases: TGCGCCAGCAGCCAAGGTCCGCCTAGCGGGACCTACAATGAGCAGTTCTTC. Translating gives CASSQGPPSGTYNEQFF.